The text below deals with one T cell receptor beta chain. Profiling relied on immunoSEQ multiplex PCR, and the TCRdb table lists in-frame clones only, not all of them. The repertoire includes more than 150,000 clones, 75% to 85% of them detected once, and less than 15% sits in the top ten. The data belong to a study of blood T cell repertoires in COVID-19. Study-wide background: From T cells, B-cell-depleted T cells, or PBMCs came the material, which was cDNA or gDNA.

V lost 0 bases, J lost 4 bases, and 4 bases stayed unmatched. CDR3 length: 17 residues. Germline CDR1 and CDR2: KGHSH and LQKENI. The sequence derives from a woman of 80 years or more with COVID-19, enrolled during active disease. Sequencing used peripheral blood. V is TRBV18 and J is TRBJ2-2; 11 bases fit TRBD1. The chain's CDR3 is CASSPPGQGGSTGELFF. CDR3 DNA: TGTGCCAGCTCACCACCGGGACAGGGGGGAAGCACCGGGGAGCTGTTTTTT.